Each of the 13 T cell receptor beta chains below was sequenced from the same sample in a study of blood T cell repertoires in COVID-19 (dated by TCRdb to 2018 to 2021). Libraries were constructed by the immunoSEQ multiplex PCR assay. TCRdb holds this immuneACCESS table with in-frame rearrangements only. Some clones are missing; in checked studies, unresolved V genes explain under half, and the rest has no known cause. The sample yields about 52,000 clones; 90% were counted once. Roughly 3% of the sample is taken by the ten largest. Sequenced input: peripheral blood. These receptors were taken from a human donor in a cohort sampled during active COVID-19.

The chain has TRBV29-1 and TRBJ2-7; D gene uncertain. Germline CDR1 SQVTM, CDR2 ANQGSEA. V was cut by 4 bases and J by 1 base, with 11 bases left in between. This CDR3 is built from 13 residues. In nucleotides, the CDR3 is TGCAGCGTTGTGGGCAGACAATCCTACGAGCAGTACTTC. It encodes CSVVGRQSYEQYF.

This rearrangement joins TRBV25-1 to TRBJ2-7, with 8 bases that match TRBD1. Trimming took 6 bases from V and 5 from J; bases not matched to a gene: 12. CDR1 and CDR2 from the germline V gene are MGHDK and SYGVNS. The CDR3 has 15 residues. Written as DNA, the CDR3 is TGTGCCAGCAGCACTTTCGGCGGACAGGGACACGAGCAGTACTTC. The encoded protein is CASSTFGGQGHEQYF.

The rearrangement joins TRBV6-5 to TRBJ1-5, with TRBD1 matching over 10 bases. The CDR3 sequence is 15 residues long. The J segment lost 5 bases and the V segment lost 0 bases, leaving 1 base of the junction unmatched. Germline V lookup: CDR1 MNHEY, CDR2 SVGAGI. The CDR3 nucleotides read TGTGCCAGCAGTTACTCCGGACAGGGGGATCAGCCCCAGCATTTT. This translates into CASSYSGQGDQPQHF.

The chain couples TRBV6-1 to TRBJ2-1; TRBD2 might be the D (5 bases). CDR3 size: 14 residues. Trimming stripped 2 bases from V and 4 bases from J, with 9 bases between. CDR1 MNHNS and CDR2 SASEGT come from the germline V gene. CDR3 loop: CASSELAVYNEQFF. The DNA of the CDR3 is TGTGCCAGCAGTGAACTAGCTGTTTACAATGAGCAGTTCTTC.

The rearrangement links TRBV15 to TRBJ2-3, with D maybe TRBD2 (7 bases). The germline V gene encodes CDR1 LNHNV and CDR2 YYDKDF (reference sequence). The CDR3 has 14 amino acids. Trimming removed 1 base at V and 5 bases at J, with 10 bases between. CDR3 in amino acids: CATSRGGGGDTQYF. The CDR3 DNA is TGTGCCACCAGCAGAGGGGGAGGGGGAGATACGCAGTATTTT.

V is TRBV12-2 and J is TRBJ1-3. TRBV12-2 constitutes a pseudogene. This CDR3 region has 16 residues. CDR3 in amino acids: CASRFPRRGRRNTIYF. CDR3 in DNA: TGTGCAAGTCGCTTCCCGCGGCGGGGGAGAAGAAACACCATATATTTT.

Here the CDR3 reads CASRASAGAGNQPQHF. The CDR3 DNA is TGTGCCAGCAGGGCGAGCGCGGGGGCTGGCAATCAGCCCCAGCATTTT. The V gene is TRBV28, the J gene TRBJ1-5, with D possibly being TRBD1 (6 bases). V lost 6 bases, J lost 2 bases, and 17 bases lay in between. Germline CDR1 is MDHEN and CDR2 is SYDVKM. The CDR3 sequence is 16 residues long.

DNA for the CDR3: TGTGCCAGCAGCGCTGGTCCCGGCGGGGAGCTGTTTTTT. The encoded protein is CASSAGPGGELFF. The rearrangement links TRBV11-3 to TRBJ2-2; D gene uncertain. This CDR3 has 13 residues. V lost 5 bases to trimming and J lost 7 bases, with 11 bases between them. CDR1 is SGHNT and CDR2 is YENEEA in the germline V gene.

CDR3 coding DNA: TGTGCCAGCAGCCCGACAAGACAGACCTTCTCTGGAAACACCATATATTTT. Residues: CASSPTRQTFSGNTIYF. The chain carries TRBV28 and TRBJ1-3, with TRBD1 as a possible D gene (5 bases). The V gene lost 6 bases and the J gene lost 0 bases, with 18 bases spanning the gap. This CDR3 comprises 17 residues. In germline, CDR1 is MDHEN, CDR2 SYDVKM.

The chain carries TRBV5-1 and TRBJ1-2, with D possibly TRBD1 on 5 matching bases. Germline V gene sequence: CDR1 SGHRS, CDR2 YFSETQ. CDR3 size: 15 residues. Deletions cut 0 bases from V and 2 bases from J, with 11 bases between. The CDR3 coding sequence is TGCGCCAGCAGCTTGGGGCAGGGATTCAACTATGGCTACACCTTC. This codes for CASSLGQGFNYGYTF.

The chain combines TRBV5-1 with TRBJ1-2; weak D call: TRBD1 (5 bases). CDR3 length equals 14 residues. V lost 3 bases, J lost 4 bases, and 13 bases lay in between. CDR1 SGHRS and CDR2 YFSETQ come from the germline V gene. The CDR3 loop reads CASSSDLRGYGYTF. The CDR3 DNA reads TGCGCCAGCAGCTCGGATCTTAGGGGCTATGGCTACACCTTC.

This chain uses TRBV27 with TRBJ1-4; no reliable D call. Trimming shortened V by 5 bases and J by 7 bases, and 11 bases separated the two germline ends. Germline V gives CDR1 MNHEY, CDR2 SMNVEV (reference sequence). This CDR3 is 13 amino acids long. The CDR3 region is CASSGPVGEKLFF. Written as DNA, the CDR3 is TGTGCCAGCAGTGGGCCGGTCGGTGAAAAACTGTTTTTT.

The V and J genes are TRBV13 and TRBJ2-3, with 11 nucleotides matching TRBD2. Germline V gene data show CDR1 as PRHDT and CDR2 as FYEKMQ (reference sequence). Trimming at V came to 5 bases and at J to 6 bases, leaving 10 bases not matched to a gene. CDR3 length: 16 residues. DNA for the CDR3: TGTGCCAGCAGCGCATTCCTAGCGGGAGGTAGGGATACGCAGTATTTT. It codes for CASSAFLAGGRDTQYF.